The rows below give T cell receptor beta chains drawn from one sample of a study of OX40 agonist ivuxolimab in advanced cancers. Libraries were prepared by immunoSEQ multiplex PCR; TCRdb keeps only in-frame clonotypes and omits some of them. The profile shows tens of thousands of clones, around four fifths of them singletons. Material: CD4+ or CD8+ T cells sorted from blood, obtained in a trial of the OX40 agonist ivuxolimab. These receptors were collected from an adult with an advanced solid tumor such as melanoma, head and neck, liver or kidney cancer. Both conserved end residues are part of each CDR3.

TRBJ1-2,TRBV5-4,CASSLVQGASGYGYTF
TRBJ2-1,TRBV27,CASRGLAGLYSSYNEQFF
TRBJ2-7,TRBV4-2,CASSPEDRAAYEQYF
TRBJ1-2,TRBV5-1,CASSPSPGVVSGYTF
TRBJ2-7,TRBV5-1,CASSPEGGGYEQYF
TRBJ1-1,TRBV18,CASSLLQENTEAFF
TRBJ1-2,TRBV27,CASSLSPGPRGGYTF
TRBJ1-3,TRBV11-2,CASSLDRYRGLSGNTIYF
TRBJ2-5,TRBV5-4,CASSLLAGGSGETQYF
TRBJ1-4,TRBV2,CASSGVPTTNEKLFF
TRBJ2-2,TRBV28,CASNSYTGELFF
TRBJ2-3,TRBV6-6,CASTGAMPDTQYF
TRBJ2-6,TRBV7-3,CASSLTDSGANVLTF
TRBJ1-6,TRBV10-1,CASSISGAPRNSPLHF
TRBJ2-7,TRBV7-3,CASSPGSVASGRSEQYF
TRBJ2-2,TRBV5-4,CASSWGRGADTGELFF
TRBJ1-3,TRBV7-9,CASSRPLGNTIYF
TRBJ1-1,TRBV7-9,CASSLDPGQGRNTEAFF
TRBJ1-1,TRBV2,CASKKGERTEAFF
TRBJ1-3,TRBV18,CASSPGRSTGNTIYF
TRBJ1-2,TRBV18,CASSLQTGQGNYGYTF
TRBJ2-1,TRBV28,CASSFAPTRTGSYNEQFF
TRBJ2-1,TRBV7-7,CASSPHSGGEQFF
TRBJ2-1,TRBV19,CASSPWTSGNNPVQFF
TRBJ2-2,TRBV5-1,CASSSSVGGVQVGTGELFF
TRBJ1-5,TRBV1,CTSSHRAGPLNQPQHF
TRBJ2-5,TRBV7-2,CASSPTARGKETQYF
TRBJ2-1,TRBV5-4,CASSLDRVNEQFF
TRBJ2-5,TRBV30,CAWSVQRGAPGETQYF
TRBJ1-1,TRBV28,CASSFQEAEAFF
TRBJ1-1,TRBV2,CASSGQENTEAFF
TRBJ1-2,TRBV19,CASSIPGLGGYTF
TRBJ1-2,TRBV6-5,CASSHGEDGYTF
TRBJ2-1,TRBV9,CASSANDAVSEQFF
TRBJ2-1,TRBV7-9,CASSFTLYNEQFF
TRBJ1-6,TRBV28,CASSLGQGAPPLHF
TRBJ2-1,TRBV10-3,CAISSGGGSSYNEQFF
TRBJ2-7,TRBV28,CASSLVTSYEQYF
TRBJ2-1,TRBV9,CASSDGTDYNEQFF
TRBJ1-6,TRBV7-2,CASSSTGTRSPLHF
TRBJ2-3,TRBV7-3,CASRARWEQSTDTQYF
TRBJ2-6,TRBV19,CATKVRSGANVLTF
TRBJ2-5,TRBV7-7,CASSPGRGEETQYF
TRBJ1-2,TRBV18,CASSPGNYGYTF
TRBJ2-7,TRBV4-3,CASSYGQGAGYEQYF
TRBJ2-6,TRBV6-6,CASSARQGSGANVLTF
TRBJ2-1,TRBV9,CASTGQGANEQFF
TRBJ2-2,TRBV28,CASGTPNTGELFF
TRBJ2-7,TRBV7-6,CASSFSATLYEQYF
TRBJ2-7,TRBV5-1,CASSLGLAGISVNYEQYF
TRBJ2-5,TRBV28,CASSPGGGETQYF